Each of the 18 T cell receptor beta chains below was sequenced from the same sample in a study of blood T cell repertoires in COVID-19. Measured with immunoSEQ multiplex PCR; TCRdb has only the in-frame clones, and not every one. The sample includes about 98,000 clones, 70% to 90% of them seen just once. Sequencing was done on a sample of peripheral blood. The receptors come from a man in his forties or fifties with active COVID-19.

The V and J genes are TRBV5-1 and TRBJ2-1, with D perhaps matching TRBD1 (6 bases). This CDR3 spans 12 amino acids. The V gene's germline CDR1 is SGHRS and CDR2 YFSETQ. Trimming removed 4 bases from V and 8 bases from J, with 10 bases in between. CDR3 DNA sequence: TGCGCCAGCAGCCTTAACAGGGATGAGCAGTTCTTC. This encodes CASSLNRDEQFF.

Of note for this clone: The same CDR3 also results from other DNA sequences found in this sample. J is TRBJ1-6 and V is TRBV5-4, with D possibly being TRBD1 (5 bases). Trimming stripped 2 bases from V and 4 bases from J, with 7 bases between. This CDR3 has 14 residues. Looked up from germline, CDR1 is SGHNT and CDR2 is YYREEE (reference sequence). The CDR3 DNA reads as TGTGCCAGCAGCTTAGACAGATATAATTCACCCCTCCACTTT. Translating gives CASSLDRYNSPLHF.

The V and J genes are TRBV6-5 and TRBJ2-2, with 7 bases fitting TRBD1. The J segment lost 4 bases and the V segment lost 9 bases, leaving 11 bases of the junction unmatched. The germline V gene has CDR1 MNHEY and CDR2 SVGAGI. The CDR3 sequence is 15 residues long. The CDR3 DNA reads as TGTGCCAGTAGACCGCTGGCAGGGGGCACCGGGGAGCTGTTTTTT. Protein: CASRPLAGGTGELFF.

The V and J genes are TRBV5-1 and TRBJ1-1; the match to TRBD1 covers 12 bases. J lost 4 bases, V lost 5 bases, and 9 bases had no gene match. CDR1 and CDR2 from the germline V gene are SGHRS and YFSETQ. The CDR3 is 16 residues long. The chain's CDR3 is CASSWGQGASRTEAFF. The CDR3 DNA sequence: TGCGCCAGCAGTTGGGGACAGGGGGCATCACGCACTGAAGCTTTCTTT. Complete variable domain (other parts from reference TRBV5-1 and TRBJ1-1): KAGVTQTPRYLIKTRGQQVTLSCSPISGHRSVSWYQQTPGQGLQFLFEYFSETQRNKGNFPGRFSGRQFSNSRSEMNVSTLELGDSALYLCASSWGQGASRTEAFFGQGTRLTVV.

The CDR3: CASSQGTSGVPETQYF. CDR3 sequence (DNA): TGTGCCAGCAGCCAAGGGACTAGCGGGGTTCCAGAGACCCAGTACTTC. V gene TRBV3-1 (or the pseudogene TRBV3-2) combines with J gene TRBJ2-5, with 12 bases aligning to TRBD2. V dropped 1 base and J dropped 4; count of bases not matched to a gene: 4. The CDR3 consists of 16 residues. Germline values: CDR1 LGHDT, CDR2 YNNKEL (reference sequence).

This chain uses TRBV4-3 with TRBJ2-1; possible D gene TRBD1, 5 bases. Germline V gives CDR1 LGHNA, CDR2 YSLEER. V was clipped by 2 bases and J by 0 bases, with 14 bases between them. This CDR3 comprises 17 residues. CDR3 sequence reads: CASSQLSSGPSYNEQFF. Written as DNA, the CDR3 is TGCGCCAGCAGCCAACTCTCTTCAGGGCCCTCCTACAATGAGCAGTTCTTC.

CDR3 bases: TGTGCCAGCAGTTACTTATGGGGGGGCCAGTCCTACGAGCAGTACTTC. Its translation is CASSYLWGGQSYEQYF. The gene calls are TRBV6-5 and TRBJ2-7; perhaps TRBD2 as D (7 bases). V was trimmed by 1 base and J by 1 base, leaving 14 bases between them. Per the germline V gene, CDR1 is MNHEY and CDR2 is SVGAGI. The CDR3 spans 16 residues.

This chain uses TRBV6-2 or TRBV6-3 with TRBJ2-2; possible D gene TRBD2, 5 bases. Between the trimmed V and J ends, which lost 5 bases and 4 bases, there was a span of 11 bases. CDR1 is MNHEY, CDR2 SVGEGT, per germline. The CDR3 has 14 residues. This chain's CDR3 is CASSRGLGTGELFF. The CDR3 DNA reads TGTGCCAGCAGTCGGGGTCTGGGCACCGGGGAGCTGTTTTTT.

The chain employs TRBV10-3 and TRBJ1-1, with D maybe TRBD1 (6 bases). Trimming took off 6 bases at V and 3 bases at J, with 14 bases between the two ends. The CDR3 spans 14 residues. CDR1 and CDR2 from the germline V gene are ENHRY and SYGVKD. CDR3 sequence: CAIRQGLPDTEAFF. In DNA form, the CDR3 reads TGTGCCATCAGACAGGGTCTACCGGACACTGAAGCTTTCTTT.

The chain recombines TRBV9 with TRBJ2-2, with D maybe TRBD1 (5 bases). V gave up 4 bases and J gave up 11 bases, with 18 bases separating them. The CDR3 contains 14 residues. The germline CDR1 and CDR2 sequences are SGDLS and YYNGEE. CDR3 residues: CASSPVQGVGELFF. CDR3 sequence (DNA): TGTGCCAGCAGCCCCGTCCAGGGTGTAGGTGAGCTGTTTTTT.

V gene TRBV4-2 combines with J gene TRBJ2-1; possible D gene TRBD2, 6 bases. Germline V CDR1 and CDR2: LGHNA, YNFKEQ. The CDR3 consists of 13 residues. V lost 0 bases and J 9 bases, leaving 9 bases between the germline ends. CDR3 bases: TGTGCCAGCAGCCAAGACGGGGGTAGTGAGCAGTTCTTC. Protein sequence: CASSQDGGSEQFF.

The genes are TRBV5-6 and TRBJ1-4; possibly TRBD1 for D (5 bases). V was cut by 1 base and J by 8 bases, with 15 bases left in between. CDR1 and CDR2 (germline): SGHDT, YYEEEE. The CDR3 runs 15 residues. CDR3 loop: CASSLKLSGIEKLFF. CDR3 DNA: TGTGCCAGCAGCTTGAAACTCTCAGGGATCGAAAAACTGTTTTTT.

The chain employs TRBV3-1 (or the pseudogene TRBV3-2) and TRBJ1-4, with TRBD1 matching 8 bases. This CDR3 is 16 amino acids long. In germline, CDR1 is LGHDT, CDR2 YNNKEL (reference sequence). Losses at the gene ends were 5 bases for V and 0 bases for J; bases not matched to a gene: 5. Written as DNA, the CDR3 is TGTGCCAGCAGCAAGACAGGGGACGCAACTAATGAAAAACTGTTTTTT. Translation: CASSKTGDATNEKLFF.

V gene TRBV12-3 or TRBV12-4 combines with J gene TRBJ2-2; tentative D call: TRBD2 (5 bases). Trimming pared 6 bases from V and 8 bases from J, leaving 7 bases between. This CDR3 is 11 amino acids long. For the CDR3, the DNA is TGTGCCAGCAGCTGGAGGGGGGAGCTGTTTTTT. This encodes CASSWRGELFF.

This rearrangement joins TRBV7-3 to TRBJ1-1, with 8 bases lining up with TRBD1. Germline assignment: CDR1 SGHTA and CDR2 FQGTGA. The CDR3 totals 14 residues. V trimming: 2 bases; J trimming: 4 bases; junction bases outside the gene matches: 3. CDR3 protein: CASSLQGAGTEAFF. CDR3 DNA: TGTGCCAGCAGCTTACAGGGGGCGGGCACTGAAGCTTTCTTT.

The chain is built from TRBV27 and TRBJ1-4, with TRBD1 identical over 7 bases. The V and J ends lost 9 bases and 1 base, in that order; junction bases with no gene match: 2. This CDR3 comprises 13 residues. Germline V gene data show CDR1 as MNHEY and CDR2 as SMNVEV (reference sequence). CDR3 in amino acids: CARGTETNEKLFF. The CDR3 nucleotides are TGTGCCAGGGGGACAGAAACTAATGAAAAACTGTTTTTT.

The CDR3 DNA sequence: TGTGCCAGCAGCGGTGGACTAGCGGGTAGCTACGAGCAGTACTTC. Amino acid sequence: CASSGGLAGSYEQYF. The chain has TRBV7-2 and TRBJ2-7; 11 bases are a match to TRBD2. The V segment lost 5 bases and the J segment 3 bases; nucleotides outside the gene matches: 6. The CDR3 spans 15 residues. Germline V gene data show CDR1 as SGHTA and CDR2 as FQGNSA.

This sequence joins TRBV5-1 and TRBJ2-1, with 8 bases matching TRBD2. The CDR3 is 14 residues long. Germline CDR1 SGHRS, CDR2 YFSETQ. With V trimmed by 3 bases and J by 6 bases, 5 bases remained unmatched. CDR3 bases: TGCGCCAGCAGCTCGGGGGGGCCCTTCAATGAGCAGTTCTTC. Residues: CASSSGGPFNEQFF.